This TCR beta chain was sequenced during a study of T cell repertoires in cytomegalovirus infection. Across the whole study: Indications of both CMV infection and matching HLA type were provided by public TCR beta signatures.

Per the germline V gene, CDR1 is DFQATT and CDR2 is SNEGSKA (reference sequence). V was pared by 0 bases and J by 4 bases, with 8 bases of the junction left unmatched. This CDR3 has 18 residues. A word on this clonotype: The antigen is not known.

TCRdb re-called the reads with MiXCR, one entry per CDR3 protein. The data contain approximately 340,000 distinct CDR3 sequences, just under 30% of them seen just once; the ten biggest clones take up 15% to 25%. The sample here was cultured PBMCs, taken from culture after CMV antigen stimulation. This receptor was identified in a human donor in good health (CMV status not recorded). Some clones in this sample may be carry-over from other donors' samples. The rearrangement links TRBV20-1 to TRBJ2-2; 13 nucleotides align to TRBD2. CDR3 sequence: CSARDRTSGGQLTGELFF. Written as DNA, the CDR3 is TGCAGTGCTAGAGATCGGACTAGCGGGGGCCAACTCACCGGGGAGCTGTTTTTT.